This T cell receptor beta chain was retrieved from a study of early T cells in non-severe SARS-CoV-2 infection. As for the study in general: Unsorted whole blood bulk RNA was sequenced, with unpaired chains.

This clonotype was seen at least ten times. TCRdb used MiXCR to reprocess the 5' RACE reads, holding one entry per CDR3 protein. This repertoire shows tens of thousands of distinct CDR3 sequences, 9% to 9.5% found once; its top ten account for 4.2%. CDR1 and CDR2 from the germline V gene are MNHEY and SVGEGT. The V end lost 7 bases, the J end lost 5 bases, and 12 bases lay between the germline ends. The CDR3 spans 13 residues. Sequenced material: whole blood. The J gene is TRBJ1-5, the V gene TRBV6-2 or TRBV6-3; no clear D. This TCR came from an adult who was a healthcare worker with PCR-confirmed SARS-CoV-2 infection or an uninfected control (not recorded which). DNA of the CDR3: TGTGCCAGCACAAGAGGGCTCGATCAGCCCCAGCATTTT. Encoded protein: CASTRGLDQPQHF.